The text below deals with one T cell receptor beta chain. This entry comes from a study of blood T cell repertoires in COVID-19. Assay: immunoSEQ multiplex PCR; the TCRdb copy retains only in-frame clones and omits some. This sample has 230,000 or so clones; around 82% occur once, and the top ten carry just over 8.5%. The sample taken for sequencing was peripheral blood. The clonotype comes from a man between 35 and 55 years old with active or convalescent COVID-19.

CDR3 in amino acids: CASSLDTRNYGYTF. The CDR3 nucleotides are TGTGCCAGCAGCTTGGACACAAGAAACTATGGCTACACCTTC. This chain links TRBV5-4 with TRBJ1-2, with D unresolved. Deletions cut 0 bases from V and 2 bases from J, with 8 bases between. There are 14 residues in the CDR3. CDR1 and CDR2 from the germline V gene are SGHNT and YYREEE (reference sequence).